Sequencing of this T cell receptor (beta chain) was carried out in a study of blood T cell repertoires in COVID-19. This CDR3 contains 14 residues. Germline V gene data show CDR1 as SGHTA and CDR2 as FQGNSA. The J segment lost 0 bases and the V segment lost 6 bases, leaving 3 bases of the junction unmatched. The authors' processing: Estimation of nucleated cell counts relied on the amplification of reference gene primers. Clones were sequenced by immunoSEQ multiplex PCR, and TCRdb holds only the in-frame ones, with some missing. V, J and clone size reflect that table, while D and trimming were determined from the DNA. The sample lists about 230,000 clones, under 90% occurring once. This clone was detected a few times.

The material sequenced was PBMCs or T cells enriched from blood (not recorded which). V usage is TRBV7-2 and J usage is TRBJ2-7; 9 bases line up with TRBD2. The clonotype originates from a woman aged 25 to 39 with acute COVID-19. This CDR3 is CASRLAGLSYEQYF. The CDR3 DNA reads TGTGCCAGCAGACTAGCGGGCCTCTCCTACGAGCAGTACTTC.